The subject of this entry is one T cell receptor (beta chain). TCRdb's copy holds only in-frame clones and misses some; the assay was immunoSEQ multiplex PCR. Altogether under 100,000 clones are present, about 96% being singletons, with the ten largest covering about 0.3%. V was pared by 4 bases and J by 5 bases, with 7 bases of the junction left unmatched. CDR1 MNHNS and CDR2 SASEGT come from the germline V gene. The CDR3 length is 14 residues. These data come from a study of technical replicates of blood from several donors. The genes are TRBV6-1 and TRBJ2-7, with 8 bases lining up with TRBD1. The receptor was isolated from a human donor in good health. Sequenced: T cells isolated from PBMCs. CDR3 in DNA: TGTGCCAGCAGTGGGACTACAGGGGGAAACGAGCAGTACTTC. Its translation is CASSGTTGGNEQYF.